The clone carrying this T cell receptor beta chain was counted ten times or more. Its antigen is still unknown. This sample is part of a study of neurological immune-mediated disorders. Study results and caveats: None of the CDR3 amino acid sequences of expanded clones recurred across subjects, suggesting private repertoires in all groups.

Time point in this sample: technical triplicate 2. The CDR3 spans 13 residues. Per germline, CDR1 DFQATT and CDR2 SNEGSKA (reference sequence). V was clipped by 3 bases and J by 8 bases, with 13 bases between them. With 10-nucleotide random UMIs, 5'RACE was used to make the cDNA. Each sequencing run yielded over 170 million TCR-beta sequences from 15-18 subjects. In TCRdb, the 5' RACE reads were re-called with MiXCR into one record per CDR3 protein. The sample holds about 31,000 distinct CDR3 sequences, 13% seen once. This chain links TRBV20-1 with TRBJ1-4, with D possibly TRBD1 on 5 matching bases. Sequencing used CD4+ T cells from blood. This clonotype was obtained from a female donor with HTLV-1-associated myelopathy (HAM/TSP). The DNA for the CDR3 is TGCAGTGCTAGCGAGGGGAGTGGCGAAAAACTGTTTTTT. Amino acid sequence: CSASEGSGEKLFF.